These 26 T cell receptor beta chains were all obtained from the same sample, sequenced in a study of Ad26.COV2.S vaccination and SARS-CoV-2 variants. Sequenced by immunoSEQ multiplex PCR; TCRdb stores in-frame clones only, minus some. The sample consists of some 320,000 clones, about 86% of them appearing once. Specified treatment: about 20 received Ad26.COV2.S at low or high dose, single or two shots; 5 received placebo; per-sample allocation not given. Material that was analyzed had been drawn on day 63 after the first vaccine or placebo injection. Sequences were derived from peripheral blood, sampled in a trial of Ad26.COV2.S vaccine versus placebo. The receptors derive from a person aged 18-65 years who received the Ad26.COV2.S COVID-19 vaccine or a placebo.

J is TRBJ1-3 and V is TRBV7-9; D gene uncertain. Germline V gene data show CDR1 as SEHNR and CDR2 as FQNEAQ (reference sequence). V shed 6 bases and J shed 0 bases, with 12 bases lying between them. This CDR3 has 15 amino acids. CDR3 loop: CASRSINRSGNTIYF. The CDR3 DNA is TGTGCCAGCAGGTCCATCAACCGCTCTGGAAACACCATATATTTT. The full variable domain, in which reference TRBV7-9 and TRBJ1-3 provide the parts outside the CDR3, is DTGVSQNPRHKITKRGQNVTFRCDPISEHNRLYWYRQTLGQGPEFLTYFQNEAQLEKSRLLSDRFSAERPKGSFSTLEIQRTEQGDSAMYLCASRSINRSGNTIYFGEGSWLTVV.

The chain joins TRBV11-3 to TRBJ1-1; D not resolved. Germline V gives CDR1 SGHNT, CDR2 YENEEA. The CDR3 runs 13 residues. The V end was cut by 1 base, the J end by 1 base, with 4 bases between. The CDR3 DNA reads TGTGCCAGCAGCTTAGGGCCGAACACTGAAGCTTTCTTT. This sequence encodes CASSLGPNTEAFF.

This rearrangement joins TRBV5-4 to TRBJ1-3; 7 bases are a match to TRBD1. CDR1 and CDR2 (germline): SGHNT, YYREEE (reference sequence). The CDR3 is 16 residues long. V lost 7 bases to trimming and J lost 4 bases; unmatched junction nucleotides: 14. CDR3 loop: CASRMTGTVTGNTIYF. DNA for the CDR3: TGTGCCAGCCGTATGACCGGGACAGTGACCGGAAACACCATATATTTT. The whole variable domain, remainder taken from reference TRBV5-4 and TRBJ1-3, is ETGVTQSPTHLIKTRGQQVTLRCSSQSGHNTVSWYQQALGQGPQFIFQYYREEENGRGNFPPRFSGLQFPNYSSELNVNALELDDSALYLCASRMTGTVTGNTIYFGEGSWLTVV.

V usage is TRBV6-5 and J usage is TRBJ1-1, with no clear D. CDR1 is MNHEY and CDR2 is SVGAGI in the germline V gene. This CDR3 has 15 residues. V gave up 5 bases and J gave up 4 bases, with 17 bases separating them. This CDR3 reads CASSQPRYGSTEAFF. The CDR3 bases are TGTGCCAGCAGTCAGCCCCGGTACGGAAGCACTGAAGCTTTCTTT.

V and J are TRBV5-6 and TRBJ1-5; D is unresolved. V lost 0 bases to trimming and J lost 1 base, with 8 bases between them. CDR3 size: 15 residues. CDR1 is SGHDT and CDR2 is YYEEEE in the germline V gene. Written as DNA, the CDR3 is TGTGCCAGCAGCTTGGGTCCCGTGAGCAATCAGCCCCAGCATTTT. It specifies CASSLGPVSNQPQHF.

The chain has TRBV7-7 and TRBJ2-2; 9 bases map to TRBD2. The CDR3 runs to 16 residues. Per germline, CDR1 SSHAT and CDR2 FNYEAQ (reference sequence). The V segment lost 4 bases and the J segment 4 bases; nucleotides outside the gene matches: 7. CDR3 sequence: CASSSAGTSLTGELFF. DNA for the CDR3: TGTGCCAGCAGCTCCGCCGGGACTAGCCTCACCGGGGAGCTGTTTTTT.

This clone has only one observation. The chain couples TRBV4-1 to TRBJ2-3; 8 nucleotides align to TRBD2. The germline gives CDR1 MGHRA, CDR2 YSYEKL. The junction had 7 bases not matched to a gene; V was cut back by 1 base and J by 4 bases. The CDR3 loop spans 16 amino acids. CDR3 nucleotides: TGCGCCAGCAGCCAAGGTGCGGGGGGTCTCGCAGATACGCAGTATTTT. Translation: CASSQGAGGLADTQYF.

The V and J genes are TRBV11-2 and TRBJ2-7, with a possible D match to TRBD1 (5 bases). Germline V gene sequence: CDR1 SGHAT, CDR2 FQNNGV. The V end was cut by 5 bases, the J end by 0 bases, with 14 bases between. The CDR3 is 15 amino acids. The CDR3 loop is CASSQSGASSYEQYF. The CDR3 DNA reads TGTGCCAGCAGCCAGAGTGGGGCGAGCTCCTACGAGCAGTACTTC.

The genes are TRBV2 and TRBJ2-5; D ambiguous. V lost 2 bases and J lost 5, with 12 bases in between. This CDR3 spans 14 amino acids. The germline gives CDR1 SNHLY, CDR2 FYNNEI. The CDR3 DNA is TGTGCCAGCAGTGAATCCAGGTCTGGGGAGACCCAGTACTTC. This translates into CASSESRSGETQYF.

This chain connects TRBV6-2 or TRBV6-3 to TRBJ1-1, with a weak D call TRBD1 (5 bases). V dropped 6 bases and J dropped 1 base, with 12 bases sitting between them. The CDR3 is 14 residues long. Germline CDR1 is MNHEY and CDR2 is SVGEGT. CDR3: CASSYGTANTEAFF. DNA of the CDR3: TGTGCCAGCAGCTATGGGACTGCGAACACTGAAGCTTTCTTT.

V gene TRBV19 combines with J gene TRBJ1-5; 7 nucleotides line up with TRBD1. V gave up 8 bases and J gave up 5 bases; unmatched junction bases: 12. Germline lookup yields CDR1 LNHDA and CDR2 SQIVND (reference sequence). The CDR3 extends over 15 amino acids. CDR3 DNA: TGTGCCAGTCAATCAGGGGGGTTGGAAGATCAGCCCCAGCATTTT. Its protein product is CASQSGGLEDQPQHF.

The chain links TRBV5-4 to TRBJ2-3, with D possibly being TRBD1 (5 bases). This CDR3 region has 16 residues. The V end lost 4 bases, the J end lost 1 base, and 16 bases lay between the germline ends. Germline V gene sequence: CDR1 SGHNT, CDR2 YYREEE (reference sequence). CDR3 nucleotide sequence: TGTGCCAGCAGCGATTATTATACAGGACGCACAGATACGCAGTATTTT. Amino acid sequence: CASSDYYTGRTDTQYF.

The J gene is TRBJ1-1, the V gene TRBV6-2 or TRBV6-3, with D perhaps matching TRBD1 (5 bases). The CDR3 totals 12 residues. Germline-derived CDR1 and CDR2 are MNHEY and SVGEGT. V shed 5 bases and J shed 8 bases, with 12 bases lying between them. The CDR3, as DNA: TGTGCCAGCAGTAAAAGCGGGGGGGAAGCTTTCTTT. It encodes CASSKSGGEAFF.

This chain links TRBV30 with TRBJ1-4; maybe TRBD1 (6 bases). The germline V gene has CDR1 GTSNPN and CDR2 SVGIG (reference sequence). The CDR3 totals 13 residues. The V end lost 3 bases, the J end lost 6 bases, and 11 bases lay between the germline ends. CDR3 protein: CAWSGGADEKLFF. The CDR3 nucleotides are TGTGCCTGGAGCGGGGGGGCAGATGAAAAACTGTTTTTT.

There are a few counts of this clone. V is TRBV9 and J is TRBJ1-5; TRBD1 might be the D (5 bases). This CDR3 is built from 16 residues. Germline V gene data show CDR1 as SGDLS and CDR2 as YYNGEE. Trimming shortened V by 0 bases and J by 1 base, and 11 bases separated the two germline ends. The CDR3 DNA reads TGTGCCAGCAGCGTAGTAGTCAGGGCCAGCAATCAGCCCCAGCATTTT. This gives the protein CASSVVVRASNQPQHF.

The DNA for the CDR3 is TGTGCCAGCAGCCCCACGGGTACGAGCGGGGGGACAGATACGCAGTATTTT. This sequence encodes CASSPTGTSGGTDTQYF. The genes are TRBV3-1 (or the pseudogene TRBV3-2) and TRBJ2-3, with 9 positions matching TRBD2. V was pared by 4 bases and J by 3 bases, with 11 bases of the junction left unmatched. The CDR3 has 17 residues. CDR1 is LGHDT and CDR2 is YNNKEL in the germline V gene (reference sequence).

The V gene is TRBV7-3, the J gene TRBJ2-5; TRBD2 agrees at 10 bases. CDR1 is SGHTA, CDR2 FQGTGA, per germline. This CDR3 is 15 amino acids long. Trimming took 5 bases from V and 1 from J; bases not matched to a gene: 4. The CDR3 DNA follows: TGTGCCAGCAGCCCCGAGCGGGGGGGCCAAGAGACCCAGTACTTC. It yields the protein CASSPERGGQETQYF.

The chain uses TRBV11-2 and TRBJ1-5; TRBD1 agrees at 8 bases. V lost 4 bases and J lost 6; bases outside the gene matches: 2. This CDR3 spans 13 amino acids. Per germline, CDR1 SGHAT and CDR2 FQNNGV. The chain's CDR3 is CASSSGGGQPQHF. The CDR3 nucleotides read TGTGCCAGCAGCTCAGGGGGCGGTCAGCCCCAGCATTTT.

The V call is TRBV24-1, the J call TRBJ1-2; weak D call: TRBD1 (5 bases). V gave up 3 bases and J gave up 0 bases, with 16 bases separating them. Germline-derived CDR1 and CDR2 are KGHDR and SFDVKD. The length of the CDR3 is 17 residues. CDR3 nucleotides: TGTGCCACCAGTGATAGGGACGGATCACGAGCTAACTATGGCTACACCTTC. Amino acid sequence: CATSDRDGSRANYGYTF.

The chain has TRBV14 and TRBJ2-1; D is perhaps TRBD1 (6 bases). Between the trimmed V and J ends, which lost 5 bases and 6 bases, there was a span of 14 bases. This CDR3 has 14 amino acids. The germline V gene has CDR1 SGHDN and CDR2 FVKESK. In DNA form, the CDR3 reads TGTGCCAGCAGCAGATTGGGACATCCCAATGAGCAGTTCTTC. As protein: CASSRLGHPNEQFF.

The chain carries TRBV28 and TRBJ1-1; D is unresolved. The germline gives CDR1 MDHEN, CDR2 SYDVKM. CDR3 length: 11 residues. V lost 5 bases to trimming and J lost 7 bases, with 8 bases between them. CDR3 coding DNA: TGTGCCAGCAGTCTCGTACTTGAAGCTTTCTTT. This encodes CASSLVLEAFF.

The chain employs TRBV4-3 and TRBJ2-6; TRBD1 aligns across 8 bases. The germline gives CDR1 LGHNA, CDR2 YSLEER. CDR3 size: 19 residues. Trimming at V came to 5 bases and at J to 0 bases, leaving 12 bases not matched to a gene. CDR3: CASSRRPGQESSGANVLTF. CDR3 coding DNA: TGCGCCAGCAGCAGGCGGCCGGGACAGGAGAGCTCTGGGGCCAACGTCCTGACTTTC.

The chain joins TRBV2 to TRBJ2-7, with TRBD2 as a possible D gene (6 bases). The CDR3 contains 13 residues. The germline V and J ends were trimmed by 6 bases and 6 bases, with 15 bases remaining between them. Germline assignment: CDR1 SNHLY and CDR2 FYNNEI. The CDR3 region is CASSPTRGTEQYF. CDR3 in DNA: TGTGCCAGCAGCCCGACCCGGGGGACCGAGCAGTACTTC.

CDR3 region: CSASVTPGTRGPLYEQYF. In DNA form, the CDR3 reads TGCAGTGCTAGTGTTACGCCGGGGACAAGGGGCCCTTTGTACGAGCAGTACTTC. J is TRBJ2-7 and V is TRBV20-1, with D maybe TRBD1 (6 bases). CDR1 and CDR2 (germline): DFQATT, SNEGSKA (reference sequence). CDR3 length: 18 residues. Trimming cost V 3 bases and J 4 bases, with 28 bases left between them.

The chain employs TRBV2 and TRBJ2-3; tentatively, D is TRBD2 (6 bases). This CDR3 has 13 residues. Germline-derived CDR1 and CDR2 are SNHLY and FYNNEI. V shed 6 bases and J shed 7 bases, with 14 bases lying between them. The CDR3 protein is CASRGAGGNTQYF. In DNA, the CDR3 is TGTGCCAGCAGAGGGGCAGGAGGGAATACGCAGTATTTT.

The rearrangement links TRBV7-6 to TRBJ1-4; D is unresolved. CDR1 and CDR2 (germline): SGHVS, FNYEAQ. The CDR3 runs 15 residues. Trimming took 5 bases from V and 0 from J, leaving 10 bases between them. CDR3 amino acids: CASSPDLATNEKLFF. CDR3 coding DNA: TGTGCCAGCAGCCCAGACCTAGCAACTAATGAAAAACTGTTTTTT.